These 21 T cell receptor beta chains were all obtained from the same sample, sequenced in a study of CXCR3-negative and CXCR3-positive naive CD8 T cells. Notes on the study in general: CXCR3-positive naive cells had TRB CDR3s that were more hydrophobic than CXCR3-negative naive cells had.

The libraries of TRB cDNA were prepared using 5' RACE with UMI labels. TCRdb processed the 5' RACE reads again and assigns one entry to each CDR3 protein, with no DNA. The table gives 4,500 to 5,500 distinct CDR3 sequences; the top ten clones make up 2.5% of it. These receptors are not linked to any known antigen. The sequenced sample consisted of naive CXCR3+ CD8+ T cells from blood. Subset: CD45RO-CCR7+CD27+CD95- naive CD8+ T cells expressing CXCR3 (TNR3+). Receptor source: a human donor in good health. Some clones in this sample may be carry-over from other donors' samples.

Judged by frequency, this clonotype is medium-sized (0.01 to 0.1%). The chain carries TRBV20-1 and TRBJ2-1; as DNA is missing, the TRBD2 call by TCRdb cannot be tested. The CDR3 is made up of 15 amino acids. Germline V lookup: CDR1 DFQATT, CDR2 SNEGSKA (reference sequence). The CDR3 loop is CSASVQARELDEQFF.

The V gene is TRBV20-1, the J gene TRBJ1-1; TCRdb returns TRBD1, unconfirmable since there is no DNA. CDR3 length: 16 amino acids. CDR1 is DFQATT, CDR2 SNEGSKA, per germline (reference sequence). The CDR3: CSANRIDGAGVTEAFF.

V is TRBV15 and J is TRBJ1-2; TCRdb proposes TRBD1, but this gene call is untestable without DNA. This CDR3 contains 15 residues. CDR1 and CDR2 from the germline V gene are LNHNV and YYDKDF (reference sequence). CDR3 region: CATRNPGQVNYGYTF.

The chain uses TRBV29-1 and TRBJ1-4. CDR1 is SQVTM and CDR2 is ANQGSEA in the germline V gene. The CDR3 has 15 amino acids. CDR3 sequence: CSVEDLSQHNEKLFF.

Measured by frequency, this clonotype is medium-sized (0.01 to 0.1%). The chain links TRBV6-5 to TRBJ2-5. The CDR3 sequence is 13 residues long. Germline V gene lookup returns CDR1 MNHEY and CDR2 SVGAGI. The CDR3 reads CASSGPLGETQYF.

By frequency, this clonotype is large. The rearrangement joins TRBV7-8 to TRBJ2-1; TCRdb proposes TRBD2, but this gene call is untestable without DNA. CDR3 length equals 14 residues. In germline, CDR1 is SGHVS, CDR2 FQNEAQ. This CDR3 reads CASSLVGLNNEQFF.

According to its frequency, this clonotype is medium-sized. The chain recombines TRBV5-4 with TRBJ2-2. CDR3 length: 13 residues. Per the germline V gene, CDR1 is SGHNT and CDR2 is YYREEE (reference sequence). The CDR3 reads CASSSGYTGELFF.

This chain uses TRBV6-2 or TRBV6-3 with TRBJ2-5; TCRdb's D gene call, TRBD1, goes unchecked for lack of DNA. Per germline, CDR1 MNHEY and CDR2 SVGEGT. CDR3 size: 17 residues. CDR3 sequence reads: CASSHLRDPQYQETQYF.

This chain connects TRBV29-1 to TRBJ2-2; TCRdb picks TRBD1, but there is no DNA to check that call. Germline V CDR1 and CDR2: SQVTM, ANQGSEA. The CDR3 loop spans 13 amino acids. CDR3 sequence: CSVRDSNTVELFF.

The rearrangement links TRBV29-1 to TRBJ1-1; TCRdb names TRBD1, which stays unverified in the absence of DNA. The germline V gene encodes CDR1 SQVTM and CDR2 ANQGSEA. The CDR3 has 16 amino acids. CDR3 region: CSVKDIGTVLNTEAFF.

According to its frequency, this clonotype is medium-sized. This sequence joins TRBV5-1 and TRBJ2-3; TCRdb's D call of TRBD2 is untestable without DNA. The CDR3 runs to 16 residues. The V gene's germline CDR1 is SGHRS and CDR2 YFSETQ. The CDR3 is CASSLVISGRTDTQYF.

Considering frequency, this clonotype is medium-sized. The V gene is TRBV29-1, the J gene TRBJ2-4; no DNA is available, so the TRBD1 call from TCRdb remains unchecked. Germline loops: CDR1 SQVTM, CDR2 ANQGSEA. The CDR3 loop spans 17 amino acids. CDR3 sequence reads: CSVETGDPPPAKNIQYF. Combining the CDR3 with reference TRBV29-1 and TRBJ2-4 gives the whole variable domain SAVISQKPSRDICQRGTSLTIQCQVDSQVTMMFWYRQQPGQSLTLIATANQGSEATYESGFVIDKFPISRPNLTFSTLTVSNMSPEDSSIYLCSVETGDPPPAKNIQYFGAGTRLSVL.

CDR3 sequence: CASGYGTASYEQYF. V and J are TRBV5-1 and TRBJ2-7; absent DNA, TCRdb's TRBD1 call cannot be checked. CDR1 and CDR2 (germline): SGHRS, YFSETQ. The length of the CDR3 is 14 residues.

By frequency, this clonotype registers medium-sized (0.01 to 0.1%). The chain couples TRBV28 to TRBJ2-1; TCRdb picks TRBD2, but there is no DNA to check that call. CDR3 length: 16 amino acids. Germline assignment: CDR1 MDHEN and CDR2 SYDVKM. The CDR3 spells CASLGSSGIHYNEQFF.

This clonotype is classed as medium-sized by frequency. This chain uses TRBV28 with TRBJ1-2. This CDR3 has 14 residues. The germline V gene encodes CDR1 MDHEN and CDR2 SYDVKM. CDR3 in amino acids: CASSFVSANYGYTF.

CDR3 sequence reads: CASSLGWGRTDTQYF. The chain has TRBV7-6 and TRBJ2-3; the D call of TRBD1 rests on TCRdb alone, since no DNA is present to check it. The CDR3 sequence is 15 residues long. Germline loops: CDR1 SGHVS, CDR2 FNYEAQ.

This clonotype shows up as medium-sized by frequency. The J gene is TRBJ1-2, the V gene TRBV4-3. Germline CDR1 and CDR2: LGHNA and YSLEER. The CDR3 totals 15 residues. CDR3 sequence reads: CASSPYTEANYGYTF.

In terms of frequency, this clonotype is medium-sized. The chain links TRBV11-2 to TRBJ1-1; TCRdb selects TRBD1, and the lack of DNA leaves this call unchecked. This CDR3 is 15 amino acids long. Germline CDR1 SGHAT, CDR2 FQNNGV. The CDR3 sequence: CASSYLGQGEELPFF.

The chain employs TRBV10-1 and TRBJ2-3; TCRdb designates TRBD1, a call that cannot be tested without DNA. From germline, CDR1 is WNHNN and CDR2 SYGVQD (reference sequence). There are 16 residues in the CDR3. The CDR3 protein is CASSEVGDPVTDTQYF.

CDR3 in amino acids: CSARRGTGELFF. This sequence joins TRBV20-1 and TRBJ2-2; there is no DNA to check the TCRdb D call of TRBD1. Germline loops: CDR1 DFQATT, CDR2 SNEGSKA (reference sequence). The CDR3 length is 12 residues.

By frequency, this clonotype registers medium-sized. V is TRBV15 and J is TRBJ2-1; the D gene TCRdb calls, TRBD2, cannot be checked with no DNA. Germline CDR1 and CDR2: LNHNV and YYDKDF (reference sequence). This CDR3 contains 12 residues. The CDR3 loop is CATSRVGGEQFF.